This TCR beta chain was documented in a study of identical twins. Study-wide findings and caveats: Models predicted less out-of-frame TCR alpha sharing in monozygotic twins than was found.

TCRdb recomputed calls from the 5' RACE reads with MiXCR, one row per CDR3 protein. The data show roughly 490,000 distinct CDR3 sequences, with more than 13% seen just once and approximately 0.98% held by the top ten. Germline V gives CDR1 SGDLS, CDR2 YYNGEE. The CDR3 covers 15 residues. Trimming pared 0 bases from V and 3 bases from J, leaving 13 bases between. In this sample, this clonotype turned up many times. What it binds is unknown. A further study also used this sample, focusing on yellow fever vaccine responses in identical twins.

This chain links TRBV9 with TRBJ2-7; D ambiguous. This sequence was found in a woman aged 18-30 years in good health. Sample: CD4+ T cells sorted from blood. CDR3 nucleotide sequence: TGTGCCAGCAGCGTAGCATCCGACGAAATCTACGAGCAGTACTTC. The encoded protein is CASSVASDEIYEQYF.